This T cell receptor (beta chain) was obtained from a study of blood T cell repertoires in COVID-19. Looking at the study overall: COVID-19 samples from acute and convalescent phases originated in the United States, Italy and Spain. T cells, B-cell-depleted T cells, or PBMCs supplied cDNA or gDNA.

Methods used by the authors: From reference gene primer amplification, estimates of nucleated cell counts were derived. This table comes from immunoSEQ multiplex PCR, and its TCRdb copy is limited to in-frame clones, with some not included. The D gene and trimming were derived from the DNA, and the V and J assignments and clone size from that table. In the table there are 70,000 or so clones, around three quarters of which are singletons. The V gene end was trimmed by 3 bases and the J gene end by 7 bases; junction bases not matched to a gene: 20. CDR1 is DFQATT, CDR2 SNEGSKA, per germline (reference sequence). This CDR3 region has 17 residues. This clone has more than one count but fewer than ten.

Input material: peripheral blood. This TCR came from a human donor in a cohort sampled during active COVID-19. The chain is built from TRBV20-1 and TRBJ1-1; 7 nucleotides match TRBD1. The CDR3 nucleotides read TGCAGTGCTAGTTTCCGGGACAGAGGTTGGGGGGTCGGTGAAGCTTTCTTT. Its translation is CSASFRDRGWGVGEAFF.